This TCR beta chain was retrieved from a study of blood T cell repertoires in COVID-19. In the study overall: The United States, Italy and Spain were the sources of the acute and convalescent COVID-19 samples. Sample material is recorded as cDNA or gDNA derived from T cells, B-cell-depleted T cells, or PBMCs.

Assay used: immunoSEQ multiplex PCR; TCRdb lists only in-frame clones, some missing. The table shows approximately 200,000 clones, with about 84% occurring only once. Sequences were obtained from peripheral blood. The source of this sequence is a woman of 80 years or more with COVID-19, enrolled during active disease.

DNA for the CDR3: TGTGCCAGCAGCTTAGGAACGGGGATGGGCGGCTACACCTTC. Protein: CASSLGTGMGGYTF. The genes are TRBV7-9 and TRBJ1-2; D is ambiguous. Germline V gene data show CDR1 as SEHNR and CDR2 as FQNEAQ (reference sequence). The CDR3 extends over 14 amino acids. V lost 1 base to trimming and J lost 8 bases, with 14 bases between them.